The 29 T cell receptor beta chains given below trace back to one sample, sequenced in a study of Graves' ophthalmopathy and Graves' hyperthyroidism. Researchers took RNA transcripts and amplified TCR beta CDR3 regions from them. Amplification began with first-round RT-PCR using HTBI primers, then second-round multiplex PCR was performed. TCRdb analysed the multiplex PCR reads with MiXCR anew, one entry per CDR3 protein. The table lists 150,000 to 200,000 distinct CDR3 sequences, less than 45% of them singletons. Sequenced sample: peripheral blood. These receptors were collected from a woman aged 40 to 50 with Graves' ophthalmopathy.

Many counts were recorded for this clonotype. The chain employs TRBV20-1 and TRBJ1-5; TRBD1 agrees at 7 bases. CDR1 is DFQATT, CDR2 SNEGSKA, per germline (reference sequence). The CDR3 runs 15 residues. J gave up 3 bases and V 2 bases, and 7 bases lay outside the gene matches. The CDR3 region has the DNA TGCAGTGCTAGACCCGACAGGGCTAACAATCAGCCCCAGCATTTT. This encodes CSARPDRANNQPQHF.

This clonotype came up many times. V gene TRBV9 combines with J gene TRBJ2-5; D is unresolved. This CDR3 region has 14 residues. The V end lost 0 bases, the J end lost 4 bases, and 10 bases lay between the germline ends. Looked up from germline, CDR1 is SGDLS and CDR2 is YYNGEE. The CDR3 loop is CASSVAGVGETQYF. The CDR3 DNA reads TGTGCCAGCAGCGTAGCGGGTGTGGGAGAGACCCAGTACTTC.

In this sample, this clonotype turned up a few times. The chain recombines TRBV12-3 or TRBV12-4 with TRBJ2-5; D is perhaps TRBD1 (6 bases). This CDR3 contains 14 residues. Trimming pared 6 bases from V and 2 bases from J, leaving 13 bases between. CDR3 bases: TGTGCCAGCAGGAGGGGGAGCGGACAAGAGACCCAGTACTTC. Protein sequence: CASRRGSGQETQYF.

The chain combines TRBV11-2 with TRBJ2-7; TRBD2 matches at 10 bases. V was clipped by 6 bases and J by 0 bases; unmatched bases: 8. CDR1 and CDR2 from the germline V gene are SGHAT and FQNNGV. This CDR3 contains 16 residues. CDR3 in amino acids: CASRSPGLALSYEQYF. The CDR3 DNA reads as TGTGCCAGCAGAAGCCCGGGACTAGCGCTCTCCTACGAGCAGTACTTC.

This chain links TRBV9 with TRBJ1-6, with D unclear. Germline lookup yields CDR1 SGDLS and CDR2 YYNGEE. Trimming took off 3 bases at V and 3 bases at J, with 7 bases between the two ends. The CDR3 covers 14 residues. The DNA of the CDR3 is TGTGCCAGCAGCGGCAGTATCTATAATTCACCCCTCCACTTT. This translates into CASSGSIYNSPLHF. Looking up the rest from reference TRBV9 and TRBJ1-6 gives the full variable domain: DSGVTQTPKHLITATGQRVTLRCSPRSGDLSVYWYQQSLDQGLQFLIQYYNGEERAKGNILERFSAQQFPDLHSELNLSSLELGDSALYFCASSGSIYNSPLHFGNGTRLTVT.

CDR3 coding DNA: TGTGCCAGCAGTTATTCAGGGGCCGTCGGGGAGCTGTTTTTT. Protein product: CASSYSGAVGELFF. The chain joins TRBV6-2 or TRBV6-3 to TRBJ2-2; perhaps TRBD1 as D (6 bases). CDR1 and CDR2 from the germline V gene are MNHEY and SVGEGT. V was pared by 3 bases and J by 7 bases, with 12 bases between. This CDR3 comprises 14 residues.

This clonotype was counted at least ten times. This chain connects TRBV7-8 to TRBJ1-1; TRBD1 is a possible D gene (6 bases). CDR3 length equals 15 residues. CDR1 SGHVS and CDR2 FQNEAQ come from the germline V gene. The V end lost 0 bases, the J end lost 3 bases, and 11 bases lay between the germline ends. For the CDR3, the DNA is TGTGCCAGCAGCTTAGCGGGGGGCGTCGACACTGAAGCTTTCTTT. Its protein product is CASSLAGGVDTEAFF.

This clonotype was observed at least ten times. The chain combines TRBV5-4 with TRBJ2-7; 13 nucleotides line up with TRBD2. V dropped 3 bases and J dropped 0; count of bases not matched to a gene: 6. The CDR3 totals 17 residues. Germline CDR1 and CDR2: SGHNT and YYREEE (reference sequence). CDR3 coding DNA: TGTGCCAGCAGCTATGGACTAGCGGGGGAAAGCTCCTACGAGCAGTACTTC. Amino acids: CASSYGLAGESSYEQYF.

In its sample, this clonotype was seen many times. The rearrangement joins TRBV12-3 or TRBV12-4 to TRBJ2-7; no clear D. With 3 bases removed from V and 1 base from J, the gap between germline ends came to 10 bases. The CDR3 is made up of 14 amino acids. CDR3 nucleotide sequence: TGTGCCAGCAGTTTGAGGTTGATTTCCTACGAGCAGTACTTC. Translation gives CASSLRLISYEQYF.

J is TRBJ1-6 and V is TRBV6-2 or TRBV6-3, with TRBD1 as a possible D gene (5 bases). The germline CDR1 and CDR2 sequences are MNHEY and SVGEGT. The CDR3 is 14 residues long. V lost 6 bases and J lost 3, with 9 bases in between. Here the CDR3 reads CASRTAHYNSPLHF. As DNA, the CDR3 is TGTGCCAGCAGGACAGCGCACTATAATTCACCCCTCCACTTT.

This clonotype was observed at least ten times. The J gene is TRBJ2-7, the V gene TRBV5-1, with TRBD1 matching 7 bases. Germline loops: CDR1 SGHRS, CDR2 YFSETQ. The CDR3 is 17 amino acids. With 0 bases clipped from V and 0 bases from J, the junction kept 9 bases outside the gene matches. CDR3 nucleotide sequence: TGCGCCAGCAGCTTGGGTCGAGACAGGGCGAGCTCCTACGAGCAGTACTTC. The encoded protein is CASSLGRDRASSYEQYF.

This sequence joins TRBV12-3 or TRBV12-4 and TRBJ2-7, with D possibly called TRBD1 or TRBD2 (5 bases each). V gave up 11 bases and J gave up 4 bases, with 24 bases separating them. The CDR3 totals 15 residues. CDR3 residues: CASSGLGVRTYEQYF. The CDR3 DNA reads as TGTGCCTCATCAGGTCTGGGGGTTAGAACTTACGAGCAGTACTTC.

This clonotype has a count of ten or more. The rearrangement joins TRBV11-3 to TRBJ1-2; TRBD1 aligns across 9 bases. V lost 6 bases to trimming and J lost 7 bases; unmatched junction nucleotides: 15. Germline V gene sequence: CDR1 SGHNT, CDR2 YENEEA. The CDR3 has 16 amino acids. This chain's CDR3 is CASSQGQGGWLFGYTF. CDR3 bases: TGTGCCAGCAGTCAGGGACAGGGTGGTTGGTTGTTTGGCTACACCTTC.

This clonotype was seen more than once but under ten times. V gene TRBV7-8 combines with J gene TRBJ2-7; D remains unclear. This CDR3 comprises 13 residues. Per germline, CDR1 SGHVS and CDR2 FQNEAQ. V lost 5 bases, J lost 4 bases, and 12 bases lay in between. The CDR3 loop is CASSVTEDYEQYF. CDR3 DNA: TGTGCCAGCAGCGTCACAGAAGATTACGAGCAGTACTTC.

The CDR3 loop is CATSGRQGALTGELFF. DNA of the CDR3: TGTGCCACCAGTGGTAGACAGGGGGCATTGACCGGGGAGCTGTTTTTT. The chain links TRBV24-1 to TRBJ2-2; 10 nucleotides align to TRBD1. CDR1 is KGHDR and CDR2 is SFDVKD in the germline V gene. The J segment lost 5 bases and the V segment lost 5 bases, leaving 7 bases of the junction unmatched. This CDR3 contains 16 residues.

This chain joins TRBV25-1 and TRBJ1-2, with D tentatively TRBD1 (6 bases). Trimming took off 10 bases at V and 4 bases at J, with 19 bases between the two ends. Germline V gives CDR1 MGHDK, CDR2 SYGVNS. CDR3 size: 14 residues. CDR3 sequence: CATRGSGHFYGYTF. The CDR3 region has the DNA TGTGCCACCAGGGGATCGGGACACTTCTATGGCTACACCTTC.

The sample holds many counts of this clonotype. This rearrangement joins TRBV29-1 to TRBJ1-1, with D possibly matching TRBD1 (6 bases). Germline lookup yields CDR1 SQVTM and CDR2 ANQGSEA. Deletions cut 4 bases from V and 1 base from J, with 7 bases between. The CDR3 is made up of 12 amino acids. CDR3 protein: CSVAQGNTEAFF. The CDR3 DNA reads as TGCAGCGTTGCACAGGGGAACACTGAAGCTTTCTTT. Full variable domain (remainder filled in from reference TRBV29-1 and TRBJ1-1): SAVISQKPSRDICQRGTSLTIQCQVDSQVTMMFWYRQQPGQSLTLIATANQGSEATYESGFVIDKFPISRPNLTFSTLTVSNMSPEDSSIYLCSVAQGNTEAFFGQGTRLTVV.

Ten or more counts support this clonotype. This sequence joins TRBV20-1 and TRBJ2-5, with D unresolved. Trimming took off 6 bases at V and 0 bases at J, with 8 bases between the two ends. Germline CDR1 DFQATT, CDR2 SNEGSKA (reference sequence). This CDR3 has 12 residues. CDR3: CSAAAYQETQYF. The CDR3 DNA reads TGCAGTGCCGCAGCTTACCAAGAGACCCAGTACTTC.

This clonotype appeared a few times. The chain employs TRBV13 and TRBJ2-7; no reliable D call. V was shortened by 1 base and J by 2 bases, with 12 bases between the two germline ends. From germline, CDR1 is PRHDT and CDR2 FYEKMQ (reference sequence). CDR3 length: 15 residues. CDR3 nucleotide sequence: TGTGCCAGCAGCTTAGAGTCCCGTCCCCCCTACGAGCAGTACTTC. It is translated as CASSLESRPPYEQYF.

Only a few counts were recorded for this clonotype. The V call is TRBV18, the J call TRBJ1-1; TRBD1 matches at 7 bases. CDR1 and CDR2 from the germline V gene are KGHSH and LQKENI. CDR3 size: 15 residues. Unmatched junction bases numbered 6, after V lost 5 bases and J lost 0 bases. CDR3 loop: CASSIRQGVNTEAFF. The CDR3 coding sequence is TGTGCCAGCTCAATCCGACAGGGAGTGAACACTGAAGCTTTCTTT.

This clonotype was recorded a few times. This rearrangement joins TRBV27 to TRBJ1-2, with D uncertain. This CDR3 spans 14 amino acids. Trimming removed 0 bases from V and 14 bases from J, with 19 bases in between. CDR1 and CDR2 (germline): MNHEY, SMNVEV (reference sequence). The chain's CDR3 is CASSLSGRQRIATF. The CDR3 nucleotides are TGTGCCAGCAGTTTATCTGGTCGGCAGCGTATAGCAACCTTC.

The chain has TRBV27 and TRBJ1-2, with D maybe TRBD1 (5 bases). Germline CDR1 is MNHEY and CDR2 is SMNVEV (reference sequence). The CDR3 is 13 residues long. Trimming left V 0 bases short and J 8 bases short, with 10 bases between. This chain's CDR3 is CASSLSAGHGYTF. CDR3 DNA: TGTGCCAGCAGTTTATCGGCAGGGCACGGCTACACCTTC.

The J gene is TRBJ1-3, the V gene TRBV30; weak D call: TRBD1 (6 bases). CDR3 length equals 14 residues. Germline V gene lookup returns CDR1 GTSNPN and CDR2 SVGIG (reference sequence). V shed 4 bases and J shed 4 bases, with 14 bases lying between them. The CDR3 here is CAWTEGDRGNTIYF. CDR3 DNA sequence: TGTGCCTGGACCGAGGGGGATCGAGGAAACACCATATATTTT.

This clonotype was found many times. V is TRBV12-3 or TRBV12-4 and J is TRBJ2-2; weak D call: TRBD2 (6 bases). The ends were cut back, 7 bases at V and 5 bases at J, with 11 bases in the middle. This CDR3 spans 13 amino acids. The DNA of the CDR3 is TGTGCCAGCACCCTGGAGGGGACCGGGGAGCTGTTTTTT. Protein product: CASTLEGTGELFF.

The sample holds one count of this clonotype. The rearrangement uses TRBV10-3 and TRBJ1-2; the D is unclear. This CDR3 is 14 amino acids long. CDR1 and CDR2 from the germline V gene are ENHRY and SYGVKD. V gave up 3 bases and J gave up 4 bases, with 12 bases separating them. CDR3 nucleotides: TGTGCCATCAGTGATTCTCGGGGTTTCTATGGCTACACCTTC. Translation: CAISDSRGFYGYTF.

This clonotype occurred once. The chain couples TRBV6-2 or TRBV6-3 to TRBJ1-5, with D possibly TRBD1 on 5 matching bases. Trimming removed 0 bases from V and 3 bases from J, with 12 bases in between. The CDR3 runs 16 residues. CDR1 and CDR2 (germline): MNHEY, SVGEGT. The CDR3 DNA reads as TGTGCCAGCAGTTACTCGAGGGGCCCCCTCAATCAGCCCCAGCATTTT. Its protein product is CASSYSRGPLNQPQHF.

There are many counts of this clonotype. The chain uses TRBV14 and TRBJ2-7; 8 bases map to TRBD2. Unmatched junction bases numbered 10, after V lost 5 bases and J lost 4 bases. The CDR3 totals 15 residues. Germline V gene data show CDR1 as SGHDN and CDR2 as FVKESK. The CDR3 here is CASSSNFGGVYEQYF. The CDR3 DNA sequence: TGTGCCAGCAGCTCCAACTTCGGGGGGGTGTACGAGCAGTACTTC.

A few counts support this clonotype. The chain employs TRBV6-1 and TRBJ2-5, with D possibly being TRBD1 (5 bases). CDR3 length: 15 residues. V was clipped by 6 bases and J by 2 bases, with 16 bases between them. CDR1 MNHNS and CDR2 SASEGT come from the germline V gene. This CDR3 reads CASSQTVTLQETQYF. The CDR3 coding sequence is TGTGCCAGCAGCCAGACAGTAACTTTACAAGAGACCCAGTACTTC.

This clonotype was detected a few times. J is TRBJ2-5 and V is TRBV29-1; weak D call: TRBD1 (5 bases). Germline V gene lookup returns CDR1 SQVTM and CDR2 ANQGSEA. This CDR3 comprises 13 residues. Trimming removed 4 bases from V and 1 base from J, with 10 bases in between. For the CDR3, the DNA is TGCAGCGTTGGAGACAGACGCCAAGAGACCCAGTACTTC. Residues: CSVGDRRQETQYF.